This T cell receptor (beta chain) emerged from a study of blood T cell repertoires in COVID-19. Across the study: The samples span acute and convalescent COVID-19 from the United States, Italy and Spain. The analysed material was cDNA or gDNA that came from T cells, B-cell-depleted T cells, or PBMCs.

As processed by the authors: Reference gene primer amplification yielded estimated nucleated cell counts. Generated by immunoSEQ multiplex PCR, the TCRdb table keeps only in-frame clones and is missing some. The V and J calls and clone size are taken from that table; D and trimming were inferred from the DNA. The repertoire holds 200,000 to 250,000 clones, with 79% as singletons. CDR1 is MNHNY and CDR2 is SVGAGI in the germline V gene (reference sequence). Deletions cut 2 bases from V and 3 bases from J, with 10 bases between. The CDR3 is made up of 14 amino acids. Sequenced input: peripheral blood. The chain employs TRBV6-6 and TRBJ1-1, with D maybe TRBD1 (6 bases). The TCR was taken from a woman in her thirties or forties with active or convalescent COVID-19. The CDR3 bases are TGTGCCAGCAGTTACGGGGGGGCTGACACTGAAGCTTTCTTT. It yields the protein CASSYGGADTEAFF.